The next 3 T cell receptor beta chains were all read from a single sample in a study of shared T cell receptors in the human thymus listed by TCRdb under 2021. Library construction relied on the immunoSEQ multiplex PCR assay. This is the immuneACCESS table as TCRdb keeps it, with only in-frame sequences that have V and J called. A part of the clones is gone; compared with another copy, unresolved V genes explain less than half, and the rest is unexplained. The sample contains 500,000 to 550,000 clones, around 82% of them found a single time. The top ten hold more than 0.01% of the sample. This sample also appeared in a second study, on human thymus T cells.

Sequencing used thymocytes. The receptor source for this set is a boy in the first two years of life with a congenital heart defect. Donor details come from another sample of the same person, matched by shared clones.

The J gene is TRBJ2-7, the V gene TRBV5-1; 7 positions agree with TRBD1. Per germline, CDR1 SGHRS and CDR2 YFSETQ. The trim removed 2 bases at V and 2 bases at J, leaving 4 bases unmatched. This CDR3 has 14 residues. This chain's CDR3 is CASSFMGQPYEQYF. The CDR3 bases are TGCGCCAGCAGCTTTATGGGACAGCCCTACGAGCAGTACTTC.

The chain combines TRBV27 with TRBJ2-7, with TRBD1 as a possible D gene (6 bases). The V end lost 6 bases, the J end lost 2 bases, and 14 bases lay between the germline ends. The CDR3 runs 14 residues. Germline CDR1 and CDR2: MNHEY and SMNVEV (reference sequence). The CDR3 spells CASSLVSGAYEQYF. CDR3 nucleotides: TGTGCCAGCAGCCTCGTCTCAGGGGCCTACGAGCAGTACTTC.

The rearrangement joins TRBV6-1 to TRBJ2-3; D call uncertain. Germline V gives CDR1 MNHNS, CDR2 SASEGT. The CDR3 has 13 amino acids. V was clipped by 7 bases and J by 2 bases, with 10 bases between them. The DNA for the CDR3 is TGTGCCAGCACCAGGCTTTCCACAGATACGCAGTATTTT. Translating gives CASTRLSTDTQYF.